This TCR beta chain is drawn from a study of T cell changes during pregnancy in multiple sclerosis. This table comes from immunoSEQ multiplex PCR, and its TCRdb copy is limited to in-frame clones, with some not included. The table includes just over 50,000 clones, around 94% detected once. The specimen comprised CD4+ T cells from peripheral blood mononuclear cells, sampled in the second trimester of pregnancy. The sequence derives from a female donor with multiple sclerosis, enrolled in a pregnancy study.

The CDR3 is CASSRISGSYEQYF. The CDR3 nucleotides read TGTGCCAGCTCGAGGATTAGTGGCTCCTACGAGCAGTACTTC. V usage is TRBV9 and J usage is TRBJ2-7; the D is unclear. Between the trimmed V and J ends, which lost 7 bases and 0 bases, there was a span of 14 bases. The CDR3 covers 14 residues. Germline loops: CDR1 SGDLS, CDR2 YYNGEE. The complete variable domain, with remaining parts taken from reference TRBV9 and TRBJ2-7, reads DSGVTQTPKHLITATGQRVTLRCSPRSGDLSVYWYQQSLDQGLQFLIQYYNGEERAKGNILERFSAQQFPDLHSELNLSSLELGDSALYFCASSRISGSYEQYFGPGTRLTVT.